This TCR beta chain derives from a study of cytomegalovirus exposure and HLA in healthy donors. PCR amplification relied on 60 Vbeta primers (plus 13 Jbeta primers). Sequencing used immunoSEQ multiplex PCR; TCRdb keeps in-frame clones, though not all of them. The sample contains 100,000 to 150,000 clones, over 60% of which appear only once. The CDR3 extends over 16 amino acids. Looked up from germline, CDR1 is MGHRA and CDR2 is YSYEKL. V was pared by 0 bases and J by 7 bases, with 16 bases between. The sequence derives from a man aged 25-40 years in good health and CMV-seronegative. The sample consisted of PBMCs. This sequence joins TRBV4-1 and TRBJ2-1, with D unclear. CDR3 nucleotide sequence: TGCGCCAGCAGCCAAGATCGAACGGGTCCCACAAATGAGCAGTTCTTC. Protein: CASSQDRTGPTNEQFF.